These T cell receptor beta chains were read from a single sample in a study of blood T cell repertoires in COVID-19. Produced via immunoSEQ multiplex PCR; TCRdb's table is partial and in-frame only. The table shows roughly 52,000 clones, with 65% to 90% occurring only once. Material for sequencing was peripheral blood. Receptor source: a human donor in a cohort sampled during active COVID-19. Each CDR3 is given with its conserved first and last residue. D genes are given only for firm matches. Expanded clones are given a class, and other clones once, few, many or no size at all.

j_call cdr3_length v_call d_call clone_size cdr3_aa cdr3_nt
TRBJ2-2 20 TRBV4-1 TRBD2 . CASSQGRAGGSGRGTGELFF TGCGCCAGCAGCCAAGGAAGGGCGGGTGGTAGCGGGAGAGGCACCGGGGAGCTGTTTTTT
TRBJ2-2 15 TRBV5-1 TRBD2 . CASRVLAGVTGELFF TGCGCCAGCAGGGTACTAGCGGGAGTTACCGGGGAGCTGTTTTTT
TRBJ1-1 14 TRBV30 . . CAWSVITGNTEAFF TGTGCCTGGAGTGTAATTACAGGGAACACTGAAGCTTTCTTT
TRBJ2-5 15 TRBV5-4 TRBD1 . CASSQGTDKWETQYF TGTGCCAGCAGCCAAGGGACAGATAAATGGGAGACCCAGTACTTC
TRBJ2-3 13 TRBV6-2/TRBV6-3 . . CASSYFRVDTQYF TGTGCCAGCAGTTACTTCCGGGTAGATACGCAGTATTTT
TRBJ2-3 14 TRBV15 . . CATSPLEGADTQYF TGTGCCACCAGCCCTTTAGAGGGGGCAGATACGCAGTATTTT
TRBJ2-4 15 TRBV9 TRBD2 . CASSVGGTRENIQYF TGTGCCAGCAGCGTAGGTGGGACTAGGGAAAACATTCAGTACTTC
TRBJ1-2 14 TRBV6-5 TRBD1 . CASSYSQGGYGYTF TGTGCCAGCAGTTACTCGCAGGGGGGCTATGGCTACACCTTC
TRBJ2-6 15 TRBV5-3 TRBD1 . CARGTGLAGANVLTF TGTGCCAGAGGGACAGGGCTAGCTGGGGCCAACGTCCTGACTTTC
TRBJ2-7 17 TRBV9 TRBD2 . CASSVGTGTSGTYEQYF TGTGCCAGCAGCGTAGGGACCGGGACTAGCGGGACCTACGAGCAGTACTTC
TRBJ2-2 13 TRBV9 . once CASSASFTGELFF TGTGCCAGCAGCGCTAGCTTCACCGGGGAGCTGTTTTTT
TRBJ2-3 14 TRBV19 . . CASSPHDYTDTQYF TGTGCCAGTAGTCCACACGACTACACAGATACGCAGTATTTT
TRBJ2-7 15 TRBV7-3 . many CASSLTGDQSGEQYF TGTGCCAGCAGCTTAACGGGAGATCAGTCTGGGGAGCAGTACTTC
TRBJ2-3 15 TRBV9 TRBD2 . CASSVRGRGPDTQYF TGTGCCAGCAGCGTACGCGGGAGGGGCCCAGATACGCAGTATTTT
TRBJ2-1 14 TRBV27 TRBD2 . CASSFVAGGYEQFF TGTGCCAGCAGTTTTGTGGCGGGAGGGTATGAGCAGTTCTTC
TRBJ2-7 15 TRBV5-1 . . CASSPLPGPAYEQYF TGCGCCAGCAGCCCCCTCCCAGGTCCGGCCTACGAGCAGTACTTC
TRBJ2-7 14 TRBV7-8 TRBD2 . CASSLTAGSYEQYF TGTGCCAGCAGCTTAACAGCGGGATCCTACGAGCAGTACTTC
TRBJ1-1 16 TRBV15 . . CATSRTDGTFNTEAFF TGTGCCACCAGCAGGACGGACGGGACTTTTAACACTGAAGCTTTCTTT
TRBJ2-7 12 TRBV7-2 . . CASSLPPIEQYF TGTGCCAGCAGCCTCCCCCCTATCGAGCAGTACTTC
TRBJ2-5 13 TRBV10-1 TRBD2 . CASGGAGVETQYF TGCGCCAGCGGTGGTGCGGGAGTGGAGACCCAGTACTTC
TRBJ1-6 16 TRBV2 . . CASRAGGLFYNSPLHF TGTGCCAGCAGGGCGGGGGGGCTCTTCTATAATTCACCCCTCCACTTT
TRBJ2-1 17 TRBV4-3 . once CASSQDYGGFSYNEQFF TGCGCCAGCAGCCAAGATTATGGCGGATTCTCCTACAATGAGCAGTTCTTC
TRBJ2-1 16 TRBV5-6 TRBD2 . CASSGRTSVYLNEQFF TGTGCCAGCAGCGGGCGGACTAGCGTCTACCTCAATGAGCAGTTCTTC